The entry below gives a single T cell receptor beta chain sequence along with its context. These data come from a study of OX40 agonist ivuxolimab in advanced cancers. Some clones are missing from TCRdb's copy, which holds only in-frame ones; the method was immunoSEQ multiplex PCR. The sample records about 36,000 clones, over 65% being singletons. Looked up from germline, CDR1 is MDHEN and CDR2 is SYDVKM. This CDR3 has 13 amino acids. V was shortened by 10 bases and J by 0 bases, with 13 bases between the two germline ends. The sequences come from CD4+ or CD8+ T cells sorted from blood, collected in a trial of the OX40 agonist ivuxolimab. This receptor was identified in an adult with an advanced solid tumor such as melanoma, head and neck, liver or kidney cancer. The chain recombines TRBV28 with TRBJ2-7; no reliable D call. The CDR3 DNA sequence: TGTGCCAACGACTGCAAAAGCTCCTACGAGCAGTACTTC. This encodes CANDCKSSYEQYF.